This entry lists 9 T cell receptor beta chains sequenced from one sample in a study of blood T cells in healthy people across ages. Primed by a sample-barcoded 5' primer and a J-beta primer mix, a second PCR proceeded for roughly 7 to 12 cycles. Via MiXCR, TCRdb re-called the 5' RACE reads, giving one row per CDR3 protein. Among some 1,000,000 distinct CDR3 sequences listed, 20% to 25% were seen once. This sample also appeared in a second study, on T cells of mothers and their children.

Sequenced: blood. These TCRs come from a girl aged 2 to 9 in good health.

The CDR3 protein is CASSVGQGRPETQYF. DNA of the CDR3: TGTGCCAGCAGTGTGGGGCAGGGAAGGCCAGAGACCCAGTACTTC. The chain couples TRBV14 to TRBJ2-5, with a weak D call TRBD1 (5 bases). The germline V gene encodes CDR1 SGHDN and CDR2 FVKESK. This CDR3 contains 15 residues. V was trimmed by 6 bases and J by 4 bases, leaving 18 bases between them.

This chain uses TRBV5-6 with TRBJ2-1, with D perhaps TRBD1 (5 bases). The DNA end is a closer match to TRBJ2-5, so the J assignment may be wrong. CDR3 length: 14 residues. In germline, CDR1 is SGHDT, CDR2 YYEEEE. The CDR3 nucleotides are TGTGCCAGCAGCTTGATGCAGGGCTGGGAGACCCAGTACTTC. Translating it yields CASSLMQGWETQYF.

The V call is TRBV27, the J call TRBJ2-1; D uncertain. The CDR3 is 15 residues long. Trimming left V 4 bases short and J 0 bases short, with 10 bases between. CDR1 and CDR2 from the germline V gene are MNHEY and SMNVEV (reference sequence). CDR3 sequence reads: CASSYSQSSYNEQFF. The CDR3 DNA sequence: TGTGCCAGCAGTTACAGCCAAAGCTCCTACAATGAGCAGTTCTTC.

The chain has TRBV12-3 or TRBV12-4 and TRBJ1-3; D unresolved. The CDR3 extends over 14 amino acids. Trimming took 4 bases from V and 4 from J, leaving 11 bases between them. The CDR3 coding sequence is TGTGCCAGCAGTTCCCCGGGTCCCGGAAACACCATATATTTT. Amino acid sequence: CASSSPGPGNTIYF.

J is TRBJ1-1 and V is TRBV10-3, with 9 bases identical to TRBD1. Looked up from germline, CDR1 is ENHRY and CDR2 is SYGVKD. There are 12 residues in the CDR3. The V gene end was trimmed by 11 bases and the J gene end by 9 bases; junction bases not matched to a gene: 10. CDR3 in amino acids: CASTGGGLQAFF. In nucleotides, the CDR3 is TGTGCCTCGACAGGGGGGGGGTTGCAAGCTTTCTTT.

This sequence joins TRBV29-1 and TRBJ2-1; no definite D call. Germline CDR1 reads SQVTM; CDR2 reads ANQGSEA. Trimming removed 4 bases from V and 2 bases from J, with 12 bases in between. This CDR3 contains 14 residues. Written as DNA, the CDR3 is TGCAGCGTTGCGCCTGACGGAGCCTACAATGAGCAGTTCTTC. Its protein product is CSVAPDGAYNEQFF.

The CDR3 DNA follows: TGTGCCAGCAGCGGAGGGAAAAGGACTGAAGCTTTCTTT. It encodes CASSGGKRTEAFF. The gene calls are TRBV7-2 and TRBJ1-1; D is undetermined. V was trimmed by 5 bases and J by 5 bases, leaving 12 bases between them. The CDR3 runs to 13 residues. Germline-derived CDR1 and CDR2 are SGHTA and FQGNSA.

This clonotype was recorded a few times. The V and J genes are TRBV7-3 and TRBJ2-5; perhaps TRBD1 as D (5 bases). Germline CDR1 SGHTA, CDR2 FQGTGA. The CDR3 is 13 residues long. The V gene lost 5 bases and the J gene lost 11 bases, with 18 bases spanning the gap. CDR3 sequence reads: CASSEIPGLEQYF. Written as DNA, the CDR3 is TGTGCCAGCAGCGAGATCCCAGGGCTTGAGCAGTACTTC.

V gene TRBV20-1 combines with J gene TRBJ2-1; the match to TRBD1 covers 9 bases. The CDR3 length is 14 residues. V lost 6 bases, J lost 8 bases, and 11 bases stayed unmatched. Germline lookup yields CDR1 DFQATT and CDR2 SNEGSKA (reference sequence). In nucleotides, the CDR3 is TGCAGTGCGCAAAACCGGGACAGGGCGCATGAGCAGTTCTTC. Protein: CSAQNRDRAHEQFF.